The 8 T cell receptor beta chains below come from one sample, sequenced in a study of T cell responses to AZD1222 COVID-19 vaccine. Sequenced by immunoSEQ multiplex PCR; TCRdb stores in-frame clones only, minus some. Of roughly 77,000 clones listed, around 90% are singletons. Sample: peripheral blood, taken on day 0 of MenACWY control vaccination. The receptors were gathered from an adult in good health.

The J gene is TRBJ2-2, the V gene TRBV2; a weak D match, TRBD1 (6 bases). V lost 0 bases and J lost 0, with 11 bases in between. Per germline, CDR1 SNHLY and CDR2 FYNNEI. The CDR3 length is 17 residues. CDR3 sequence reads: CASSEAPRTANTGELFF. The CDR3 DNA sequence: TGTGCCAGCAGTGAAGCTCCCAGGACAGCGAACACCGGGGAGCTGTTTTTT.

The rearrangement links TRBV19 to TRBJ1-3; possibly TRBD1 for D (5 bases). Germline CDR1 reads LNHDA; CDR2 reads SQIVND (reference sequence). This CDR3 has 15 amino acids. V was pared by 7 bases and J by 1 base, with 14 bases between. The CDR3 coding sequence is TGTGCCAGTATCCGCCGGGGGATTTCTGGAAACACCATATATTTT. Its protein is CASIRRGISGNTIYF. Full variable domain (outside the CDR3, taken from reference TRBV19 and TRBJ1-3): DGGITQSPKYLFRKEGQNVTLSCEQNLNHDAMYWYRQDPGQGLRLIYYSQIVNDFQKGDIAEGYSVSREKKESFPLTVTSAQKNPTAFYLCASIRRGISGNTIYFGEGSWLTVV.

The V call is TRBV24-1, the J call TRBJ2-7, with 9 nucleotides matching TRBD2. The CDR3 is 16 amino acids. The germline V gene encodes CDR1 KGHDR and CDR2 SFDVKD. The ends lost 5 bases at V and 5 bases at J; junction bases unmatched: 12. CDR3: CATSVTIAGAGHEQYF. For the CDR3, the DNA is TGTGCCACCAGTGTCACCATAGCGGGGGCAGGCCACGAGCAGTACTTC.

The genes are TRBV5-5 and TRBJ2-2; D remains unclear. Germline V gives CDR1 SGHKS, CDR2 YYEKEE (reference sequence). The CDR3 totals 15 residues. V lost 4 bases and J 4 bases, leaving 14 bases between the germline ends. The CDR3 sequence: CASSPLAPSTGELFF. The CDR3 DNA reads as TGTGCCAGCAGCCCCCTGGCCCCGAGCACCGGGGAGCTGTTTTTT. The full variable domain, in which reference TRBV5-5 and TRBJ2-2 provide the parts outside the CDR3, is DAGVTQSPTHLIKTRGQQVTLRCSPISGHKSVSWYQQVLGQGPQFIFQYYEKEERGRGNFPDRFSARQFPNYSSELNVNALLLGDSALYLCASSPLAPSTGELFFGEGSRLTVL.

This chain uses TRBV7-2 with TRBJ2-7, with 9 bases that match TRBD2. The germline V gene encodes CDR1 SGHTA and CDR2 FQGNSA. This CDR3 contains 16 residues. Germline trimming cut 1 base from V and 7 bases from J; bases unmatched to any gene: 11. CDR3 DNA sequence: TGTGCCAGCAGCTTAGGCCTAGCGGGGACTCGGGGGGAGCAGTACTTC. Its protein is CASSLGLAGTRGEQYF.

This clone showed up just once. The gene calls are TRBV30 and TRBJ1-6; D perhaps matches TRBD1 (5 bases). CDR3 length equals 11 residues. Germline CDR1 and CDR2: GTSNPN and SVGIG (reference sequence). The V and J ends lost 4 bases and 13 bases respectively, with 11 bases between them. The CDR3 coding sequence is TGTGCCTGGACTATCCAGGGCCCCCTCCACTTT. Translation gives CAWTIQGPLHF. Using reference TRBV30 and TRBJ1-6 for the parts outside the CDR3, the full variable domain is SQTIHQWPATLVQPVGSPLSLECTVEGTSNPNLYWYRQAAGRGLQLLFYSVGIGQISSEVPQNLSASRPQDRQFILSSKKLLLSDSGFYLCAWTIQGPLHFGNGTRLTVT.

This chain joins TRBV2 and TRBJ1-4; D gene ambiguous. V shed 6 bases and J shed 4 bases, with 9 bases lying between them. The CDR3 length is 13 residues. Germline CDR1 is SNHLY and CDR2 is FYNNEI. For the CDR3, the DNA is TGTGCCAGCAGGCTTGGGCGTAATGAAAAACTGTTTTTT. Translated, it gives CASRLGRNEKLFF.

V and J are TRBV4-2 and TRBJ2-5; 9 nucleotides match TRBD2. Trimming at V came to 5 bases and at J to 3 bases, leaving 4 bases not matched to a gene. Germline loops: CDR1 LGHNA, CDR2 YNFKEQ. The CDR3 length is 14 residues. As DNA, the CDR3 is TGTGCCAGCAGCTTCCGACTAGCGGAAGAGACCCAGTACTTC. Residues: CASSFRLAEETQYF.